Described below is a single T cell receptor beta chain sequence and its context. This sample stems from a study of blood T cell repertoires in COVID-19. About the research overall: Samples representing acute and convalescent COVID-19 were sourced from the United States, Italy and Spain. In each case, the material was cDNA or gDNA derived from T cells, B-cell-depleted T cells, or PBMCs.

This CDR3 is built from 14 residues. CDR1 SGHTA and CDR2 FQGNSA come from the germline V gene. J gave up 4 bases and V 1 base, and 0 bases lay outside the gene matches. Per the authors' pipeline: Quantification of nucleated cells was approximated via reference gene primer amplification. Sequencing was performed with immunoSEQ multiplex PCR; in TCRdb, only in-frame clones are kept and a portion is missing. V and J calls and clone size follow that table, whereas D and trimming were derived from the DNA. The table includes about 230,000 clones, approximately 83% detected once. V and J are TRBV7-2 and TRBJ2-3; 9 bases agree with TRBD1. The source material was peripheral blood. This clonotype originated in a man between 50 and 59 years old with active or convalescent COVID-19. The CDR3 bases are TGTGCCAGCAGCTTAGGACAGGGGGCAGATACGCAGTATTTT. Its protein product is CASSLGQGADTQYF.